This T cell receptor beta chain was recorded in a study of shared clonotypes between healthy human individuals (dated by TCRdb to 2020 to 2021). About the full investigation: A couple of women and three men aged 18 to 49 years were included in the cohort. For each donor, CD4 naive and CD4 memory were each given three plates, CD8 naive was given two plates, and CD8 memory was given one plate. Blood TCR repertoires of five healthy adults were deeply sequenced to estimate repertoire size and the extent of clonotype sharing between individuals. Different laboratories and diverse techniques were used to prepare libraries and sequence TCR repertoires, to increase sequencing depth and limit assay-specific biases. Between about 0.85 and 9.5 billion PBMCs per donor were obtained by leukapheresis. Broad study findings and their caveats: Naive subsets generally had larger estimated clonotype richness than memory subsets. Compared with non-shared clonotypes, clonotypes shared by all four sorted-subset donors had higher generation probabilities. Based on pairwise subsampling, the degree of clonotype sharing among donors was expected to be affected by sequencing depth. Incomplete sequencing was indicated by rarefaction of sorted-subset datasets, despite the large sequencing depth. Across a handful of donors, about 4.5% of naive CD4, roughly 3.5% of naive CD8, about 2.3% of memory CD4, and 0.3% to 0.45% of memory CD8 clonotypes were shared. Sampling was restricted to blood, and TCR repertoires in tissue are likely to differ from TCR repertoires in blood. Because the study included only a small number of donors, the genetic and exposure-history diversity represented was limited.

Healthy HIV-negative adults with no recently reported acute infections or vaccinations were included as donors. All donors were Caucasian adults living in Nashville, Tennessee, USA. Magnetic negative selection was used to enrich CD4+ T cells, after which naive cells were positively selected on CD45RA and the negative fraction became the memory subset. Blood was obtained by leukapheresis, after which PBMCs were separated by Ficoll-Histopaque density gradient centrifugation and cryopreserved in liquid nitrogen vapor phase. Analytical flow cytometry was used to check the purity and quantity of every magnetically sorted T cell population. Genomic DNA was isolated from every sorted fraction and measured by UV absorbance on a Nanodrop 2000c. Using the deep immunoSEQ assay, TCR CDR3 regions were amplified from genomic DNA by multiplex PCR. For each cell subset, the extracted genomic DNA was distributed evenly across all wells of several immunoSEQ 96-well plates, and each plate served as one replicate. For sorted subsets, about 200 ng genomic DNA, equal to some 28,000 T cell genomes, was loaded into each replicate PCR. Purified libraries were measured with a Qubit 3.0 fluorometer, size-checked on a Bioanalyzer 2100, and measured again with the KAPA Library Quantification kit. Every immunoSEQ 96-well plate was sequenced on a dedicated single-read 150-cycle Illumina NextSeq 550 flow cell. For the original study's pipeline: Because only junctional sequences without quality scores were contained in the immunoSEQ output, filtering matching that applied to full-length reads could not be performed. To assign V/J genes and CDR3, sequences were annotated against IMGT germline references using PyIR, a Python wrapper for IgBLAST v1.9. Any read was removed if the V/J assignment was weak (E-value above 1e-6), the CDR3 was missing, or the read contained stop codons, out-of-frame junctions, or ambiguous translated residues. A V3J clonotype was defined by an identical inferred V gene, J gene, and CDR3 amino acid sequence. To compute the percentage overlap between repertoires, the number of shared unique clonotypes was divided by the size of the smaller repertoire. Repertoire richness was assessed with RTK rarefaction, the Chao1 estimator, and Recon v2.1 estimates of unobserved clonotypes. OLGA was used to compute generation probabilities for all TCRbeta clonotypes that the gDNA method yielded from a handful of donors. TCRdb holds this immuneACCESS table with in-frame rearrangements only. Some clones are missing; in checked studies, unresolved V genes explain under half, and the rest has no known cause. Clone size and V and J calls were adopted from that table, with D and trimming inferred from the DNA. Here the sample has around 1 million clones; 70% to 85% occur a single time. The ten biggest clones cover approximately 1.5% of the sample.

The CDR3 runs 14 residues from the cysteine to the phenylalanine. Only the CDR3 DNA is retained, 42 bases long and in frame from the first base. The germline V gene gives CDR1 as SGHDN and CDR2 as FVKESK. At the junction V is shortened by 4 bases and J by 7 bases; bases outside the gene matches: 5. To note about this clone: This receptor's antigen is unknown. Base qualities were left out, and no much larger clone turns up one base away.

The chain uses TRBV14 and TRBJ2-1, with 9 middle bases fitting TRBD2. The sequenced sample was memory CD4+ T cells sorted from blood. This sample's cell subset or site label indicates: CD45RA-negative fraction. The TCR originated in a man aged 18 to 29 in good health. The nucleotide sequence is given as TGTGCCAGCAGCCTCTATAGCGGGAGAAATGAGCAGTTCTTC. This is translated as CASSLYSGRNEQFF.